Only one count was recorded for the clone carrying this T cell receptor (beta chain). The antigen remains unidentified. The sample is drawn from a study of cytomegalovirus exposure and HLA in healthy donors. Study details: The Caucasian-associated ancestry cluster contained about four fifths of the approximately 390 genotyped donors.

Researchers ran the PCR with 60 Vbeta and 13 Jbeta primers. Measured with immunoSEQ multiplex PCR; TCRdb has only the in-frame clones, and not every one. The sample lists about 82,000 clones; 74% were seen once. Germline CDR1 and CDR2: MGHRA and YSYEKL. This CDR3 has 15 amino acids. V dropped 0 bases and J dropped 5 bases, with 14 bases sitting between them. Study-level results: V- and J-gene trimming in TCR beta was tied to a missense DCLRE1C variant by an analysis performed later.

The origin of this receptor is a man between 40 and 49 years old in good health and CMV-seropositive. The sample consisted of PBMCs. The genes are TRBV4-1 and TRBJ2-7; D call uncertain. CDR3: CASSQEGTRFHEQYF. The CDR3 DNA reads TGCGCCAGCAGCCAAGAAGGTACGAGGTTCCACGAGCAGTACTTC.